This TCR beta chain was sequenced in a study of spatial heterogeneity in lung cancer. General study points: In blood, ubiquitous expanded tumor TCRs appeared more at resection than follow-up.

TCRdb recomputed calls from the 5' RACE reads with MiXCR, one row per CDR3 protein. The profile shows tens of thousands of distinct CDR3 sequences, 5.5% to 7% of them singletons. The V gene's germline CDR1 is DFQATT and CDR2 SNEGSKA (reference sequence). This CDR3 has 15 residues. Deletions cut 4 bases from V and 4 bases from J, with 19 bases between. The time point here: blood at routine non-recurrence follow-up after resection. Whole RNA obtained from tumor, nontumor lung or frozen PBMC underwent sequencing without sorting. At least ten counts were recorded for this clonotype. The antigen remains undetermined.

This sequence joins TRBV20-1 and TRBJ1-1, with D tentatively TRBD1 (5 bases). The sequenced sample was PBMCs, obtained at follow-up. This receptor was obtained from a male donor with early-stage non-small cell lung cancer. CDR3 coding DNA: TGCAGTGCTAAAGAACAGGACCGGGTGGGCACTGAAGCTTTCTTT. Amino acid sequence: CSAKEQDRVGTEAFF.